What follows are 19 T cell receptor beta chains derived from one specimen sequenced in a study of CD8 T cells in ankylosing spondylitis. Antigen specificity for these receptors is unknown. TCRdb re-called the 5' RACE reads with MiXCR, one entry per CDR3 protein. The sample includes around 490,000 distinct CDR3 sequences, about 5.4% seen only once; the top ten take roughly 3.2%. The study's findings and limits: Typical of ankylosing spondylitis blood, it appeared, was a TCR beta motif of under 10 highly homologous variants.

Sequencing was performed on blood, either unsorted or a sorted T cell fraction (not recorded which). Receptors were obtained from a male donor with ankylosing spondylitis.

There are many counts of this clonotype. The chain joins TRBV4-3 to TRBJ2-3, with D perhaps TRBD2 (6 bases). The length of the CDR3 is 15 residues. V shed 1 base and J shed 1 base, with 9 bases lying between them. CDR1 LGHNA and CDR2 YSLEER come from the germline V gene. Here the CDR3 reads CASSQVGGGTDTQYF. The CDR3, as DNA: TGCGCCAGCAGCCAAGTGGGCGGGGGCACAGATACGCAGTATTTT.

In its sample, this clonotype was seen many times. The rearrangement links TRBV11-1 to TRBJ2-6, with TRBD2 matching 11 bases. Germline CDR1 and CDR2: SGHAT and FQDESV (reference sequence). CDR3 length: 20 amino acids. V lost 4 bases, J lost 1 base, and 12 bases stayed unmatched. CDR3 sequence (DNA): TGTGCCAGCAGCTCCCCCTTAGCGGGAGGGCCTATTTCTGGGGCCAACGTCCTGACTTTC. Translated: CASSSPLAGGPISGANVLTF. Full variable domain (outside the CDR3, taken from reference TRBV11-1 and TRBJ2-6): EAEVAQSPRYKITEKSQAVAFWCDPISGHATLYWYRQILGQGPELLVQFQDESVVDDSQLPKDRFSAERLKGVDSTLKIQPAELGDSAMYLCASSSPLAGGPISGANVLTFGAGSRLTVL.

This clonotype was counted ten times or more. The chain has TRBV20-1 and TRBJ2-1; 9 bases fit TRBD1. Germline V gene lookup returns CDR1 DFQATT and CDR2 SNEGSKA (reference sequence). The CDR3 is 17 amino acids. V trimming: 2 bases; J trimming: 0 bases; junction bases outside the gene matches: 8. The CDR3 sequence: CSARTTGGESSYNEQFF. For the CDR3, the DNA is TGCAGTGCTAGAACGACAGGGGGGGAAAGCTCCTACAATGAGCAGTTCTTC.

Many counts were recorded for this clonotype. This chain links TRBV27 with TRBJ2-7, with unresolved D. From germline, CDR1 is MNHEY and CDR2 SMNVEV (reference sequence). The CDR3 is 15 amino acids. Trimming took 3 bases from V and 0 from J, leaving 12 bases between them. The CDR3 here is CASSFIQARSYEQYF. CDR3 coding DNA: TGTGCCAGCAGTTTCATCCAGGCCCGCTCCTACGAGCAGTACTTC.

The chain carries TRBV6-5 and TRBJ1-2; 8 positions match TRBD1. V shed 3 bases and J 7 bases; nucleotides not matched to a gene: 13. The germline V gene has CDR1 MNHEY and CDR2 SVGAGI. CDR3 length: 16 residues. This chain's CDR3 is CASSYTSRTGRGGYTF. CDR3 bases: TGTGCCAGCAGTTATACGTCCCGGACAGGGAGGGGTGGCTACACCTTC.

This clonotype has just a few counts. The V call is TRBV10-3, the J call TRBJ2-7; D call uncertain. Per germline, CDR1 ENHRY and CDR2 SYGVKD. There are 15 residues in the CDR3. Trimming removed 5 bases at V and 0 bases at J, with 14 bases between. The chain's CDR3 is CAISTRRLDSYEQYF. Written as DNA, the CDR3 is TGTGCCATCAGTACCCGTCGGCTGGACTCCTACGAGCAGTACTTC.

V and J are TRBV7-2 and TRBJ2-7; D not certain. In germline, CDR1 is SGHTA, CDR2 FQGNSA. V lost 4 bases to trimming and J lost 7 bases, with 11 bases between them. The CDR3 totals 12 residues. The CDR3 region has the DNA TGTGCCAGCAGCTACTTTGGGAAGGAGCAGTACTTC. Residues: CASSYFGKEQYF.

This clonotype was seen many times. The genes are TRBV20-1 and TRBJ2-7, with TRBD1 matching 10 bases. Germline V gene sequence: CDR1 DFQATT, CDR2 SNEGSKA (reference sequence). CDR3 length equals 13 residues. Trimming cost V 6 bases and J 3 bases; bases outside gene matches: 5. The CDR3 reads CSATGQGLYEQYF. The CDR3 nucleotides read TGCAGTGCGACGGGACAGGGGCTCTACGAGCAGTACTTC.

In regard to this clonotype: A much bigger clone sits one base away, suggesting this may be a read error. DNA of the CDR3: TGCGCCAGCGAGACCGCGTCTCGCAATGAGCAGTTCTTC. Translation gives CASETASRNEQFF. The gene calls are TRBV5-1 and TRBJ2-1; D gene unclear. Deletions cut 7 bases from V and 6 bases from J, with 14 bases between. The V gene's germline CDR1 is SGHRS and CDR2 YFSETQ. The CDR3 loop spans 13 amino acids.

The chain combines TRBV5-1 with TRBJ2-1; D is ambiguous. The V gene lost 0 bases and the J gene lost 2 bases, with 9 bases spanning the gap. The CDR3 consists of 15 residues. Germline CDR1 is SGHRS and CDR2 is YFSETQ. The CDR3 region is CASSLVSATYNEQFF. CDR3 nucleotides: TGCGCCAGCAGCTTGGTGTCAGCCACCTACAATGAGCAGTTCTTC.

This clonotype was counted between two and nine times. CDR3 region: CASSYSRQPYEQYF. CDR3 nucleotide sequence: TGTGCCAGCAGTTACTCGAGGCAGCCCTACGAGCAGTACTTC. The rearrangement uses TRBV6-2 or TRBV6-3 and TRBJ2-7; no clear D gene. CDR3 size: 14 residues. V was cut by 0 bases and J by 2 bases, with 8 bases left in between. Germline CDR1 and CDR2: MNHEY and SVGEGT.

This clonotype came up many times. V is TRBV11-1 and J is TRBJ2-3, with TRBD1 matching over 8 bases. V lost 4 bases and J lost 0; bases outside the gene matches: 18. The germline V gene has CDR1 SGHAT and CDR2 FQDESV (reference sequence). The CDR3 extends over 20 amino acids. Here the CDR3 reads CASSYGQGDSYRSSTDTQYF. Written as DNA, the CDR3 is TGTGCCAGCAGCTATGGACAGGGAGATTCTTATCGATCTAGCACAGATACGCAGTATTTT.

This clonotype was picked up a small number of times. The rearrangement uses TRBV18 and TRBJ2-7; D possibly corresponds to TRBD2 (7 bases). The CDR3 consists of 16 residues. Germline V gene lookup returns CDR1 KGHSH and CDR2 LQKENI. Trimming cost V 3 bases and J 3 bases, with 18 bases left between them. The CDR3 region is CASSPLRGAGYYEQYF. The CDR3 DNA follows: TGTGCCAGCTCACCCTTACGGGGGGCAGGGTACTACGAGCAGTACTTC.

Ten or more counts support this clonotype. The chain links TRBV24-1 to TRBJ2-3; 10 bases map to TRBD1. Germline CDR1 reads KGHDR; CDR2 reads SFDVKD. Trimming at V came to 6 bases and at J to 4 bases, leaving 6 bases not matched to a gene. The CDR3 is 15 residues long. Here the CDR3 reads CATSWGQGRADTQYF. The DNA for the CDR3 is TGTGCCACCAGTTGGGGACAGGGGAGGGCAGATACGCAGTATTTT.

This clonotype was seen ten or more times. J is TRBJ2-3 and V is TRBV28, with D perhaps being TRBD1 or TRBD2 (6 bases each). V lost 6 bases to trimming and J lost 3 bases, with 13 bases between them. This CDR3 spans 14 amino acids. Per germline, CDR1 MDHEN and CDR2 SYDVKM. The CDR3 region is CASSWGAVTDTQYF. The CDR3 nucleotides are TGTGCCAGCAGCTGGGGGGCGGTTACAGATACGCAGTATTTT.

This clonotype was found a few times. The genes are TRBV20-1 and TRBJ2-6; D unresolved. Per the germline V gene, CDR1 is DFQATT and CDR2 is SNEGSKA (reference sequence). Trimming left V 0 bases short and J 0 bases short, with 9 bases between. The CDR3 runs 16 residues. The CDR3 nucleotides read TGCAGTGCTAGAGATTGGGCGAACTCTGGGGCCAACGTCCTGACTTTC. It encodes CSARDWANSGANVLTF.

This clonotype has at least ten counts. The chain recombines TRBV5-6 with TRBJ1-4; D possibly corresponds to TRBD1 (5 bases). V shed 3 bases and J shed 7 bases, with 13 bases lying between them. Germline CDR1 reads SGHDT; CDR2 reads YYEEEE. The CDR3 is made up of 14 amino acids. The CDR3 DNA follows: TGTGCCAGCAGCTCCCGACCAGGGCTTGAAAAACTGTTTTTT. The encoded protein is CASSSRPGLEKLFF.

As to this clonotype: This may arise from a read error, as a much more abundant clone is one base away. V and J are TRBV20-1 and TRBJ2-7; D not certain. This CDR3 comprises 13 residues. Germline V gives CDR1 DFQATT, CDR2 SNEGSKA (reference sequence). In DNA, the CDR3 is TGCCGTGCTAGGGTAGGTTTTACCTACGAGCAGTACTTC. This translates into CRARVGFTYEQYF.

This clonotype occurred many times. The V gene is TRBV20-1, the J gene TRBJ2-1, with D maybe TRBD1 (5 bases). Trimming left V 6 bases short and J 2 bases short, with 11 bases between. The germline CDR1 and CDR2 sequences are DFQATT and SNEGSKA (reference sequence). The CDR3 sequence is 13 residues long. Here the CDR3 DNA reads TGCAGTGCCCAGGGTAGGGCCTACAATGAGCAGTTCTTC. The encoded protein is CSAQGRAYNEQFF.